The present entry profiles one T cell receptor beta chain with its context. This sample is part of a study of blood T cell repertoires in COVID-19. Study background: T cells, B-cell-depleted T cells, or PBMCs supplied cDNA or gDNA.

The CDR3 is 15 amino acids. In the study's own analysis: Researchers report that nucleated cell counts were estimated from reference gene primer amplification. Sequencing was performed with immunoSEQ multiplex PCR; in TCRdb, only in-frame clones are kept and a portion is missing. That table is the source of V, J and clone size, and D and trimming were worked out from the DNA. The table lists fewer than 150,000 clones, more than 75% of them singletons. This receptor was taken from a human donor in a cohort sampled during active COVID-19. This chain links TRBV21-1 with TRBJ1-1; the table's TRBD1 call for D was not verified on the DNA. TRBV21-1 is a known pseudogene. What was sequenced was peripheral blood. In DNA form, the CDR3 reads TGTGCCAGCAGCAGGATACAGGGCGCGAACACTGAAGCTTTCTTT. Translating it yields CASSRIQGANTEAFF.